The rows below give T cell receptor beta chains drawn from one sample of a study of cytomegalovirus exposure and HLA in healthy donors. Clones were sequenced by immunoSEQ multiplex PCR, and TCRdb holds only the in-frame ones, with some missing. The sample yields about 130,000 clones, 83% seen once. Sequences were obtained from PBMCs. The receptors were sampled from a girl aged 2 to 10 in good health and CMV-seronegative. The CDR3 runs from the conserved cysteine through the conserved F or W. Clone size, where shown, is once, few, many, or a class for clones that have expanded.

TRBV4-1	-	TRBJ1-2	CASSQDFGAEGYGYTF
TRBV7-2	-	TRBJ2-3	CASSLVESGSSTDTQYF
TRBV4-3	-	TRBJ2-1	CASSQGTGQDGNEQFF
TRBV19	-	TRBJ2-7	CASSGSAQSGEQYF
TRBV4-3	-	TRBJ1-2	CASSQDLSGYYGYTF
TRBV7-3	-	TRBJ2-1	CASGSGMDNEQFF
TRBV6-5	-	TRBJ2-1	CASRLAGGPHNEQFF
TRBV4-2	-	TRBJ1-4	CASSPTRLPNEKLFF
TRBV6-6	-	TRBJ2-7	CASNYGTQREQYF
TRBV4-2	once	TRBJ1-4	CASSQEGRAGEKLFF
TRBV6-5	-	TRBJ1-6	CASSYGTGISPLHF
TRBV4-3	-	TRBJ2-1	CASSINSGDEQFF
TRBV28	-	TRBJ2-7	CASIGGPHYEQYF
TRBV19	-	TRBJ1-1	CASSMGSGISLNTEAFF
TRBV9	-	TRBJ2-5	CASSVGDRERETQYF
TRBV2	-	TRBJ2-7	CASSEDRNYEQYF
TRBV25-1	-	TRBJ2-1	CASSDRTGAVDEQFF
TRBV19	-	TRBJ1-1	CASSKQGMNTEAFF
TRBV19	-	TRBJ1-2	CASSPTGPGGYTF
TRBV2	-	TRBJ2-4	CASSDPGGKNIQYF
TRBV30	-	TRBJ1-2	CAWIRESNYGYTF
TRBV4-2	once	TRBJ2-7	CASSQDENRVYEQYF
TRBV7-9	-	TRBJ2-5	CASSLGASLQETQYF
TRBV29-1	-	TRBJ2-1	CSVGTSGGGEQFF
TRBV27	-	-	CASSLSGQGARYEQYF
TRBV29-1	-	TRBJ2-5	CSASETQYF
TRBV27	-	TRBJ2-7	CASSLSSGTQQYF
TRBV6-5	few	TRBJ2-1	CASSYTAGAKYNEQFF
TRBV27	-	TRBJ1-1	CASRGGRRRDTEAFF
TRBV4-1	once	TRBJ2-2	CASSQDLPTGELFF
TRBV29-1	-	TRBJ1-2	CSVRRTGSNYGYTF
TRBV9	-	TRBJ1-5	CASSVGRGSQPQHF
TRBV27	-	TRBJ2-7	CASSSAWADEQYF